Each of the 22 T cell receptor beta chains below was sequenced from the same sample in a study of T cells in Graves' hyperthyroidism and ophthalmopathy (dated by TCRdb to the late 2010s). Preparation of the library involved multiplex PCR. The instrument given in TCRdb is Illumina HiSeq 2000. The TCR beta CDR3 regions were amplified from the RNA transcripts. The first round of RT-PCR for the TCR CDR3 was performed with the HTBI primer set and the Qiagen OneStep RT-PCR kit. TCRdb passed the public sequencing reads through fastp at Q25 and MiXCR, retaining productive beta sequences. Each CDR3 protein gets just one entry, which takes the most common genes and DNA from the rows behind it. Across this sample there are roughly 800,000 distinct CDR3 sequences, with over 35% seen only once. The ten most abundant clones make up roughly 8.3% of the sample. The sample comprised blood. These receptors were obtained from a man aged 18 to 29 with Graves' hyperthyroidism.

This sequence joins TRBV24-1 and TRBJ2-5; D is ambiguous. V lost 5 bases, J lost 2 bases, and 14 bases lay in between. Germline V lookup: CDR1 KGHDR, CDR2 SFDVKD. The CDR3 contains 15 residues. CDR3 sequence: CATSGSQAAQETQYF. CDR3 DNA sequence: TGTGCCACCAGTGGTTCGCAAGCCGCACAAGAGACCCAGTACTTC.

This clonotype has ten or more counts. This sequence joins TRBV29-1 and TRBJ1-1; D might be TRBD1 (5 bases). Germline V gene data show CDR1 as SQVTM and CDR2 as ANQGSEA. The V gene lost 7 bases and the J gene lost 1 base, with 13 bases spanning the gap. The CDR3 runs 13 residues. The chain's CDR3 is CSAIPQGNTEAFF. Here the CDR3 DNA reads TGCAGCGCCATCCCTCAGGGGAACACTGAAGCTTTCTTT.

The rearrangement links TRBV7-2 to TRBJ1-2; 9 positions match TRBD1. Trimming at V came to 4 bases and at J to 7 bases, leaving 7 bases not matched to a gene. The V gene's germline CDR1 is SGHTA and CDR2 FQGNSA. The CDR3 runs 14 residues. CDR3 sequence reads: CASSSGQGNIGYTF. CDR3 nucleotide sequence: TGTGCCAGCAGCTCAGGACAGGGGAATATTGGCTACACCTTC.

This chain connects TRBV7-9 to TRBJ2-5, with 10 bases lining up with TRBD2. Germline assignment: CDR1 SEHNR and CDR2 FQNEAQ (reference sequence). This CDR3 spans 17 amino acids. Trimming at V came to 10 bases and at J to 3 bases, leaving 17 bases not matched to a gene. CDR3 in DNA: TGTGCCACGGACCCACTAGCGGGACTGGCAGGGAAAGAGACCCAGTACTTC. It yields the protein CATDPLAGLAGKETQYF.

The chain combines TRBV29-1 with TRBJ1-3, with D hard to call. V was pared by 7 bases and J by 0 bases, with 13 bases between. The CDR3 spans 14 residues. Per the germline V gene, CDR1 is SQVTM and CDR2 is ANQGSEA. In nucleotides, the CDR3 is TGCAGCGCTTACCGGGCCAGCTCTGGAAACACCATATATTTT. This codes for CSAYRASSGNTIYF.

In regard to this clonotype: The CDR3 does not close with the conserved phenylalanine or tryptophan, likely indicating a read error. Because the CDR3's place on the DNA is in doubt, the DNA is left out and the CDR3 is given as listed by TCRdb. The chain is built from TRBV15 and TRBJ2-5. Inclusive of both ends, the CDR3 amounts to 9 amino acids. Germline loops: CDR1 LNHNV, CDR2 YYDKDF (reference sequence). The CDR3 sequence: CATSTSTAG.

V usage is TRBV24-1 and J usage is TRBJ2-2, with D hard to call. The CDR3 is 16 amino acids. The V end lost 0 bases, the J end lost 3 bases, and 10 bases lay between the germline ends. Germline V gene sequence: CDR1 KGHDR, CDR2 SFDVKD. The CDR3 is CATSDLTRMDTGELFF. CDR3 bases: TGTGCCACCAGTGATTTGACGCGGATGGACACCGGGGAGCTGTTTTTT.

The rearrangement uses TRBV11-2 and TRBJ2-7; TRBD2 is a possible D gene (5 bases). Germline CDR1 reads SGHAT; CDR2 reads FQNNGV. V lost 1 base and J lost 7, with 20 bases in between. The CDR3 totals 16 residues. CDR3 sequence: CASSLAGAPGSTEQYF. Here the CDR3 DNA reads TGTGCCAGCAGCTTAGCGGGCGCACCGGGATCTACGGAGCAGTACTTC.

About this clonotype itself: With a much larger clone just one base away, this may be a read error. The chain joins TRBV9 to TRBJ1-2; D unclear. The CDR3 sequence is 14 residues long. V shed 4 bases and J shed 6 bases, with 16 bases lying between them. Germline CDR1 and CDR2: SGDLS and YYNGEE. The CDR3 coding sequence is TGTGCCAGCAGCCCCAGTGGTCAACGCCATGGCTACACCTTC. Protein sequence: CASSPSGQRHGYTF.

This clonotype was detected a few times. The genes are TRBV7-6 and TRBJ2-7; 7 nucleotides align to TRBD1. Germline CDR1 reads SGHVS; CDR2 reads FNYEAQ. CDR3 size: 15 residues. Germline trimming cut 1 base from V and 5 bases from J; bases unmatched to any gene: 8. Here the CDR3 DNA reads TGTGCCAGCAGCTTAGAAAGGACAGGTCAGGACGAGCAGTACTTC. Amino acids: CASSLERTGQDEQYF.

Of note for this clonotype: A much larger clonotype is one base distant, so this may be a read error. The chain combines TRBV2 with TRBJ1-6; 7 positions match TRBD1. Germline lookup yields CDR1 SNHLY and CDR2 FYNNEI. The CDR3 has 14 residues. The CDR3 DNA follows: TGTGCCAGCAGCCCCAGCCCAGGGGGAGGACCCCTCAACTTT. This codes for CASSPSPGGGPLNF.

This chain connects TRBV30 to TRBJ2-7; the D is unclear. Trimming removed 1 base from V and 2 bases from J, with 6 bases in between. Germline V gene sequence: CDR1 GTSNPN, CDR2 SVGIG (reference sequence). CDR3 length: 12 residues. This chain's CDR3 is CAWSGATYEQYF. The CDR3 nucleotides read TGTGCCTGGAGTGGGGCGACCTACGAGCAGTACTTC.

The chain employs TRBV10-3 and TRBJ2-2; TRBD1 aligns across 8 bases. V lost 9 bases to trimming and J lost 4 bases; unmatched junction nucleotides: 4. CDR1 and CDR2 from the germline V gene are ENHRY and SYGVKD. The CDR3 is made up of 13 amino acids. CDR3 nucleotides: TGTGCCATACCGGGACAGGCCACCGGGGAGCTGTTTTTT. Protein sequence: CAIPGQATGELFF.

CDR3 residues: CAISGGINGYTF. In DNA, the CDR3 is TGTGCCATCAGTGGCGGGATCAATGGCTACACCTTC. The chain employs TRBV10-3 and TRBJ1-2, with D uncertain. In germline, CDR1 is ENHRY, CDR2 SYGVKD. The CDR3 spans 12 residues. V dropped 4 bases and J dropped 6 bases, with 9 bases sitting between them.

The CDR3 DNA sequence: TGTGCCAGCAGCCACTTGAGACGGGACGGCGACACTGAAGCTTTCTTT. Translated, it gives CASSHLRRDGDTEAFF. The V call is TRBV9, the J call TRBJ1-1, with D possibly matching TRBD1 (5 bases). The V gene lost 4 bases and the J gene lost 3 bases, with 19 bases spanning the gap. The CDR3 loop spans 16 amino acids. Germline values: CDR1 SGDLS, CDR2 YYNGEE.

This clonotype was detected only a few times. The chain couples TRBV12-3 or TRBV12-4 to TRBJ1-6; TRBD1 aligns across 7 bases. V was clipped by 4 bases and J by 9 bases; unmatched bases: 6. CDR3 length: 14 residues. Here the CDR3 DNA reads TGTGCCAGCAGTTGGCGGACAGGTGGTTCACCCCTCCACTTT. It codes for CASSWRTGGSPLHF.

This clonotype was seen a handful of times. The chain couples TRBV7-9 to TRBJ2-7, with a possible D match to TRBD2 (5 bases). The germline CDR1 and CDR2 sequences are SEHNR and FQNEAQ (reference sequence). The CDR3 totals 15 residues. Trimming pared 2 bases from V and 1 base from J, leaving 12 bases between. This chain's CDR3 is CASSLRSGLSYEQYF. The DNA of the CDR3 is TGTGCCAGCAGCTTAAGATCAGGACTTTCCTACGAGCAGTACTTC.

This CDR3 is CASSHPNRGGETQYF. The CDR3 DNA follows: TGTGCCAGCAGCCACCCCAACAGGGGAGGAGAGACCCAGTACTTC. The J gene is TRBJ2-5, the V gene TRBV9; D might be TRBD1 (7 bases). The CDR3 totals 15 residues. Germline V CDR1 and CDR2: SGDLS, YYNGEE. V gave up 4 bases and J gave up 4 bases, with 17 bases separating them.

To note about this clonotype: Just one base apart from a much larger clone, this may be a read error. V and J are TRBV7-9 and TRBJ2-7; TRBD1 might be the D (5 bases). The V gene's germline CDR1 is SEHNR and CDR2 FQNEAQ (reference sequence). This CDR3 comprises 13 residues. This CDR3 reads CVSAGSRATEQYF. CDR3 in DNA: TGTGTCAGCGCAGGGTCCAGGGCTACCGAGCAGTACTTC.

This chain joins TRBV9 and TRBJ2-7, with TRBD1 matching over 7 bases. This CDR3 has 13 amino acids. Germline trimming cut 4 bases from V and 6 bases from J; bases unmatched to any gene: 7. Germline V gene lookup returns CDR1 SGDLS and CDR2 YYNGEE. The CDR3 DNA follows: TGTGCCAGCAGCCGAGAAGGGGGCACCGAGCAGTACTTC. This sequence encodes CASSREGGTEQYF.

In its sample, this clonotype was seen many times. The chain couples TRBV7-2 to TRBJ1-6, with D hard to call. The V end was cut by 4 bases, the J end by 7 bases, with 8 bases between. The CDR3 is 13 amino acids. The germline V gene encodes CDR1 SGHTA and CDR2 FQGNSA. The CDR3 sequence: CASSSLSNSPLHF. The CDR3 nucleotides read TGTGCCAGCAGCTCCCTCTCAAATTCACCCCTCCACTTT.

V and J are TRBV7-9 and TRBJ2-2; D ambiguous. V shed 8 bases and J shed 2 bases, with 15 bases lying between them. The CDR3 totals 15 residues. The germline CDR1 and CDR2 sequences are SEHNR and FQNEAQ (reference sequence). In DNA form, the CDR3 reads TGTGCCAGCCCAACTACGAAGGAAAACACCGGGGAGCTGTTTTTT. Residues: CASPTTKENTGELFF.